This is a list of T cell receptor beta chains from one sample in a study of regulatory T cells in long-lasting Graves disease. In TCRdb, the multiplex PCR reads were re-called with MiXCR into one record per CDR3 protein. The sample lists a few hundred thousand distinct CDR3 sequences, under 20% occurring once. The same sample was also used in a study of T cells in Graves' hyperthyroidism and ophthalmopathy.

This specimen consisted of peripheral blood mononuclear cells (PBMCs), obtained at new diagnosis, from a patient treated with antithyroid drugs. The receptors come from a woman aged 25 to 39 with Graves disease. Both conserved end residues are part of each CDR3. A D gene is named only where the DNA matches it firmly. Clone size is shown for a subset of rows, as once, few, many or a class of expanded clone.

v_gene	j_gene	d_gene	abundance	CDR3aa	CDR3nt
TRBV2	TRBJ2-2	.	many	CASTRMNTGELFF	TGTGCCAGCACACGGATGAACACCGGGGAGCTGTTTTTT
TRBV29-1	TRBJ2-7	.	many	CSVEDRGKGSYEQYF	TGCAGCGTTGAAGATCGGGGGAAAGGGTCCTACGAGCAGTACTTC
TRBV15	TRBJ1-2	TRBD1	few	CATSARTGNGYTF	TGTGCCACCAGCGCCAGGACAGGGAATGGCTACACCTTC
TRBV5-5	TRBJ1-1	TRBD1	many	CASSRDRARTEAFF	TGTGCCAGCAGCCGAGACAGGGCACGGACTGAAGCTTTCTTT
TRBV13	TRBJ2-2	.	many	CASSPRPTGELFF	TGTGCCAGCAGCCCGCGGCCCACCGGGGAGCTGTTTTTT
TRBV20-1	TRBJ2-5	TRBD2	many	CSAQGTSGGELGETQYF	TGCAGTGCGCAAGGGACTAGCGGGGGGGAATTAGGAGAGACCCAGTACTTC
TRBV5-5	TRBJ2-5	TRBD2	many	CASSGPPTSEETQYF	TGTGCCAGCAGCGGCCCTCCGACTAGCGAAGAGACCCAGTACTTC
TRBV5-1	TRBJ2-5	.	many	CASSAGPSGTLGGQETQYF	TGCGCCAGCAGCGCTGGACCTTCAGGGACGCTGGGGGGCCAAGAGACCCAGTACTTC
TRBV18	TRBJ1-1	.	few	CASSPFTKGNTEAFF	TGTGCCAGCTCACCGTTTACAAAGGGGAACACTGAAGCTTTCTTT
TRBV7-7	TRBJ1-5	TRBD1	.	CASKTTRDRGNQPQHF	TGTGCTAGCAAAACTACCCGGGACAGGGGTAATCAGCCCCAGCATTTT
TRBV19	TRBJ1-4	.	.	CASTPGTVDEKLFF	TGTGCCAGTACCCCAGGGACGGTGGATGAAAAACTGTTTTTT
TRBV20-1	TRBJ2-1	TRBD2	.	CSARDWSSGGVSSYNEQFF	TGCAGTGCTAGAGATTGGTCTAGCGGGGGGGTCAGCTCCTACAATGAGCAGTTCTTC
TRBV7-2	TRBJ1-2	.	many	CASSIGQSNYGYTF	TGTGCCAGCAGCATTGGACAGTCAAACTATGGCTACACCTTC
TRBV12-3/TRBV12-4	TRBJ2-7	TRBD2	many	CASSLRTSASYEQYF	TGTGCCAGCAGTTTAAGGACTAGCGCCTCCTACGAGCAGTACTTC
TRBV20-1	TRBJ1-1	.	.	CSALRHSMNTEAFF	TGCAGTGCTCTACGACATTCAATGAACACTGAAGCTTTCTTT
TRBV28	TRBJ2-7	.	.	CASREKGYEQYF	TGTGCCAGCAGGGAGAAGGGCTACGAGCAGTACTTC
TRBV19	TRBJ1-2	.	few	CASVNSLYGYTF	TGTGCCAGTGTCAACAGTTTATATGGCTACACCTTC
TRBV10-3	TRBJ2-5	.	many	CAIGDLPGSKGETQYF	TGTGCCATCGGGGACCTCCCGGGATCTAAGGGGGAGACCCAGTACTTC
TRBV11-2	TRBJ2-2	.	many	CASTSIRRPGELFF	TGTGCCAGCACATCTATTCGGCGACCCGGGGAGCTGTTTTTT
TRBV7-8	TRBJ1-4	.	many	CASSSSRGRANEKLFF	TGTGCCAGCAGCTCCAGCCGCGGACGGGCAAATGAAAAACTGTTTTTT
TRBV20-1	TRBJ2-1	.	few	CSARDSRARLIEQFF	TGCAGTGCTAGAGATTCCAGGGCGCGCCTCATTGAGCAGTTCTTC
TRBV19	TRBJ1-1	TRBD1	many	CASSRTGGRPNTEAFF	TGTGCCAGTAGCCGGACAGGGGGTAGACCGAACACTGAAGCTTTCTTT
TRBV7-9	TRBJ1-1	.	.	CASSSSQGPKIFF	TGTGCCAGCAGCTCTTCACAGGGCCCCAAAATTTTCTTT
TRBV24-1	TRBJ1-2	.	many	CATRQTPSNYGYTF	TGTGCCACCAGGCAGACACCCTCTAACTATGGCTACACCTTC
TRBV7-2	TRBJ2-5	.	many	CASSLAVRETQYF	TGTGCCAGCAGCTTAGCGGTGCGGGAGACCCAGTACTTC
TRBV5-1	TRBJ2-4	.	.	CASSLGDLAKNIQYF	TGCGCCAGCAGCTTGGGAGACCTAGCCAAAAACATTCAGTACTTC
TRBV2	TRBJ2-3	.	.	CASKRVTVDTQYF	TGTGCCAGCAAGAGAGTTACGGTCGATACGCAGTATTTT
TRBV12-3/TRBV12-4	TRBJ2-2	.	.	CASSLVAVTGELFF	TGTGCCAGCAGTTTAGTGGCGGTGACCGGGGAGCTGTTTTTT
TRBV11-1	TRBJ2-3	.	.	CASSLEGPDSEYF	TGTGCCAGCAGCTTAGAGGGCCCCGATTCGGAGTATTTT
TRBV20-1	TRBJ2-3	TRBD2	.	CSAVTLGAGGADTQYF	TGCAGTGCCGTAACCCTCGGAGCGGGGGGCGCGGATACGCAGTATTTT
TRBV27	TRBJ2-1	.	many	CASLSKRGTERSYNEQFF	TGTGCCAGCCTCTCAAAAAGGGGGACGGAGAGATCCTACAATGAGCAGTTCTTC
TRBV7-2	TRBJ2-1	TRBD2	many	CASSPAGGRDEQFF	TGTGCCAGCAGCCCAGCGGGGGGGAGGGATGAGCAGTTCTTC
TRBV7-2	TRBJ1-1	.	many	CASSLERLNTEAFF	TGTGCCAGCAGCTTGGAAAGACTGAACACTGAAGCTTTCTTT
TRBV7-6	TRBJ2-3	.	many	CASSLPGSNADTQYF	TGTGCCAGCAGCCTACCGGGGTCGAACGCGGATACGCAGTATTTT
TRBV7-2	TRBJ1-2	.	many	CASSLVQINYGYTF	TGTGCCAGCAGCTTAGTACAGATTAACTATGGCTACACCTTC
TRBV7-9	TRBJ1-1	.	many	CASSLLGGLNTEAFF	TGTGCCAGCAGCTTATTGGGGGGGTTGAACACTGAAGCTTTCTTT
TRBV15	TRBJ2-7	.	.	CATSRAGYEQYF	TGTGCCACCAGCAGAGCCGGATACGAGCAGTACTTC
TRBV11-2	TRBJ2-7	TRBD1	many	CASSLVQGNSYEQYF	TGTGCCAGCAGCTTAGTACAGGGGAACTCCTACGAGCAGTACTTC
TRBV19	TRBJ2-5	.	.	CASSDRGETQYF	TGTGCCAGTAGTGACCGAGGGGAGACCCAGTACTTC
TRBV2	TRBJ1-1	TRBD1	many	CASRKKGTGENTEAFF	TGTGCCAGCAGAAAAAAGGGGACAGGGGAGAACACTGAAGCTTTCTTT
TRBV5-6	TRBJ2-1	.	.	CASSWGTLNEQFF	TGTGCCAGCAGCTGGGGGACTTTAAATGAGCAGTTCTTC
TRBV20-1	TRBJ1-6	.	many	CSARAQDSPYNSPLHF	TGCAGTGCTAGGGCTCAAGACAGTCCTTATAATTCACCCCTCCACTTT
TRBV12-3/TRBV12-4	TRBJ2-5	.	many	CASSPDRGAETQYF	TGTGCCAGCAGTCCAGACAGAGGGGCAGAGACCCAGTACTTC
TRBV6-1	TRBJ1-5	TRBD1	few	CAGQGSDNQPQHF	TGTGCCGGACAGGGTTCAGACAATCAGCCCCAGCATTTT
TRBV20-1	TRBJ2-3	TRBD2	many	CSATYPAGSTDTQYF	TGCAGTGCTACTTATCCAGCGGGGAGCACAGATACGCAGTATTTT
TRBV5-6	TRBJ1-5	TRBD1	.	CASSTGQADQPQHF	TGTGCCAGCAGTACCGGACAGGCCGATCAGCCCCAGCATTTT
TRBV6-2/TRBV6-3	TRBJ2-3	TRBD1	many	CASSAQGATDTQYF	TGTGCCAGCAGCGCACAGGGGGCGACAGATACGCAGTATTTT
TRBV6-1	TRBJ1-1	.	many	CASGGLRNTEAFF	TGTGCCAGCGGCGGACTCCGGAACACTGAAGCTTTCTTT
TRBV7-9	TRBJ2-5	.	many	CASSPARGDQETQYF	TGTGCCAGCAGCCCGGCGAGGGGGGATCAAGAGACCCAGTACTTC
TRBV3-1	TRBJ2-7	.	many	CASSQDNWLPYEQYF	TGTGCCAGCAGCCAAGATAATTGGCTACCCTACGAGCAGTACTTC
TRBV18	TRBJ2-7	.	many	CASSPGRTVETYEQYF	TGTGCCAGCTCACCCGGTCGGACAGTGGAGACCTACGAGCAGTACTTC
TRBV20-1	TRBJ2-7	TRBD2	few	CSARPGTSAYEQYF	TGCAGTGCTAGACCCGGGACTAGTGCTTACGAGCAGTACTTC
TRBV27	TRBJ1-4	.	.	CARPHNEKLFF	TGTGCCAGGCCCCATAATGAAAAACTGTTTTTT
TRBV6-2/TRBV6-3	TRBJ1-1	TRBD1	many	CASSEGGTRAFF	TGTGCCAGCAGTGAAGGGGGCACTCGGGCTTTCTTT
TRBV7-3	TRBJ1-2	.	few	CASSLRSSGGCGYTF	TGTGCCAGCAGCTTAAGGAGTAGTGGAGGGTGTGGCTACACCTTC